The next 23 T cell receptor beta chains were all read from a single sample in a study of vaccination effects on CD4 cells after COVID-19. Sequencing was preceded by expansion of antigen-specific CD4+ T cells with viral peptide pools in the ViraFEST assay. Following an approximately eleven-day culture, CD4+ T cells were purified. Method: immunoSEQ multiplex PCR; TCRdb's copy keeps in-frame clones and lacks some. This table has tens of thousands of clones, around 70% appearing once. Their antigen targets remain unknown. Material: CD4+ T cells from PBMCs cultured with HCoV-229E spike peptides, obtained before COVID-19 vaccination. These receptors all stem from a human donor who received a COVID-19 vaccine.

V and J are TRBV24-1 and TRBJ2-1; D is possibly TRBD2 (5 bases). CDR1 and CDR2 from the germline V gene are KGHDR and SFDVKD. This CDR3 is 15 amino acids long. Between the trimmed V and J ends, which lost 10 bases and 7 bases, there was a span of 22 bases. CDR3 loop: CATRLSGSEGNEQFF. The CDR3 region has the DNA TGTGCCACTCGACTTTCTGGGTCTGAGGGAAATGAGCAGTTCTTC.

The V gene is TRBV24-1, the J gene TRBJ2-3, with D perhaps assigned TRBD1 or TRBD2 (5 bases each). The germline CDR1 and CDR2 sequences are KGHDR and SFDVKD. CDR3 length: 17 residues. Trimming cost V 2 bases and J 2 bases, with 16 bases left between them. CDR3 loop: CATSDSYPEGTTDTQYF. CDR3 DNA: TGTGCCACCAGTGATTCCTACCCAGAGGGGACCACAGATACGCAGTATTTT.

This clone has only a few counts. This chain connects TRBV28 to TRBJ1-1; D is uncertain. This CDR3 spans 15 amino acids. V lost 5 bases and J 1 base, leaving 14 bases between the germline ends. Germline values: CDR1 MDHEN, CDR2 SYDVKM. In DNA form, the CDR3 reads TGTGCCAGCAGTCCCTCAACCCCCAAGAACACTGAAGCTTTCTTT. It codes for CASSPSTPKNTEAFF.

This clone occurred once. The chain joins TRBV11-3 to TRBJ2-3, with TRBD2 matching over 7 bases. Germline V lookup: CDR1 SGHNT, CDR2 YENEEA. The CDR3 runs 13 residues. V lost 6 bases and J lost 9; bases outside the gene matches: 9. In DNA, the CDR3 is TGTGCCAGCAGTCAAACTAGCGTGGGCACGCAGTATTTT. Its translation is CASSQTSVGTQYF.

V and J are TRBV6-6 and TRBJ2-3; D is uncertain. This CDR3 spans 14 amino acids. V gave up 1 base and J gave up 1 base, with 6 bases separating them. Germline CDR1 is MNHNY and CDR2 is SVGAGI (reference sequence). The CDR3 region is CASSYWQGTDTQYF. CDR3 DNA: TGTGCCAGCAGTTACTGGCAGGGCACAGATACGCAGTATTTT.

V is TRBV7-2 and J is TRBJ2-3, with 8 bases aligning to TRBD2. Germline CDR1 and CDR2: SGHTA and FQGNSA. V lost 5 bases and J lost 0; bases outside the gene matches: 4. CDR3 length equals 15 residues. The CDR3 region is CASSQQRGSTDTQYF. The DNA for the CDR3 is TGTGCCAGCAGCCAGCAGCGGGGGAGCACAGATACGCAGTATTTT. Looking up the rest from reference TRBV7-2 and TRBJ2-3 gives the full variable domain: GAGVSQSPSNKVTEKGKDVELRCDPISGHTALYWYRQSLGQGLEFLIYFQGNSAPDKSGLPSDRFSAERTGGSVSTLTIQRTQQEDSAVYLCASSQQRGSTDTQYFGPGTRLTVL.

The rearrangement joins TRBV5-1 to TRBJ1-4; 9 bases are a match to TRBD1. V lost 3 bases, J lost 3 bases, and 9 bases stayed unmatched. The germline V gene encodes CDR1 SGHRS and CDR2 YFSETQ. The CDR3 extends over 17 amino acids. This chain's CDR3 is CASSSGTGLISNEKLFF. CDR3 bases: TGCGCCAGCAGCTCCGGGACAGGGTTGATATCTAATGAAAAACTGTTTTTT. The full variable domain, its missing parts supplied by reference TRBV5-1 and TRBJ1-4, is KAGVTQTPRYLIKTRGQQVTLSCSPISGHRSVSWYQQTPGQGLQFLFEYFSETQRNKGNFPGRFSGRQFSNSRSEMNVSTLELGDSALYLCASSSGTGLISNEKLFFGSGTQLSVL.

This clone was found a few times. This chain uses TRBV7-2 with TRBJ1-2; D uncertain. V was cut by 3 bases and J by 4 bases, with 15 bases left in between. The CDR3 covers 15 residues. Germline V lookup: CDR1 SGHTA, CDR2 FQGNSA. The CDR3 DNA is TGTGCCAGCAGCTTCGGAGGGTTAGGCCTCTATGGCTACACCTTC. It is translated as CASSFGGLGLYGYTF.

This clone came up a few times. The chain employs TRBV5-1 and TRBJ2-2, with TRBD1 identical over 8 bases. Germline V gives CDR1 SGHRS, CDR2 YFSETQ. The ends lost 1 base at V and 0 bases at J; junction bases unmatched: 8. The CDR3 contains 18 residues. CDR3 in DNA: TGCGCCAGCAGCTTGACGTTTAGGACAGGGACGAACACCGGGGAGCTGTTTTTT. Its translation is CASSLTFRTGTNTGELFF. The full variable domain, rest sourced from reference TRBV5-1 and TRBJ2-2, is KAGVTQTPRYLIKTRGQQVTLSCSPISGHRSVSWYQQTPGQGLQFLFEYFSETQRNKGNFPGRFSGRQFSNSRSEMNVSTLELGDSALYLCASSLTFRTGTNTGELFFGEGSRLTVL.

V gene TRBV2 combines with J gene TRBJ1-2; D call uncertain. Trimming took off 7 bases at V and 2 bases at J, with 11 bases between the two ends. The length of the CDR3 is 13 residues. Germline CDR1 is SNHLY and CDR2 is FYNNEI. CDR3 amino acids: CASKGGLNYGYTF. In nucleotides, the CDR3 is TGTGCCAGCAAAGGAGGCTTAAACTATGGCTACACCTTC.

The chain links TRBV2 to TRBJ1-6; TRBD1 is a possible D gene (5 bases). V lost 3 bases to trimming and J lost 7 bases, with 13 bases between them. CDR1 and CDR2 (germline): SNHLY, FYNNEI. The CDR3 sequence is 15 residues long. CDR3 bases: TGTGCCAGCAGTGAGTTCCAGGGAACCAATTCACCCCTCCACTTT. As protein: CASSEFQGTNSPLHF. The whole variable domain, remainder taken from reference TRBV2 and TRBJ1-6, is EPEVTQTPSHQVTQMGQEVILRCVPISNHLYFYWYRQILGQKVEFLVSFYNNEISEKSEIFDDQFSVERPDGSNFTLKIRSTKLEDSAMYFCASSEFQGTNSPLHFGNGTRLTVT.

V and J are TRBV27 and TRBJ2-3, with 8 bases matching TRBD2. The germline V gene has CDR1 MNHEY and CDR2 SMNVEV (reference sequence). The J segment lost 2 bases and the V segment lost 5 bases, leaving 9 bases of the junction unmatched. This CDR3 contains 16 residues. The chain's CDR3 is CASSPPLAANTDTQYF. CDR3 DNA: TGTGCCAGCAGTCCCCCACTAGCGGCAAACACAGATACGCAGTATTTT.

V gene TRBV5-1 combines with J gene TRBJ2-6, with D perhaps matching TRBD1 (5 bases). Germline CDR1 and CDR2: SGHRS and YFSETQ. The CDR3 has 17 amino acids. Deletions cut 4 bases from V and 4 bases from J, with 18 bases between. The CDR3 bases are TGCGCCAGCAGCCGGACCCTAGGGGCGCGGGGGGCCAACGTCCTGACTTTC. It yields the protein CASSRTLGARGANVLTF.

This clone has just a few counts. This chain uses TRBV2 with TRBJ1-1, with TRBD1 matching over 7 bases. Germline assignment: CDR1 SNHLY and CDR2 FYNNEI. The CDR3 is 12 residues long. With 8 bases clipped from V and 1 base from J, the junction kept 1 base outside the gene matches. The CDR3 protein is CASRDRNTEAFF. The CDR3 DNA follows: TGTGCCAGCCGGGACAGGAACACTGAAGCTTTCTTT. The full variable domain, with the rest looked up from reference TRBV2 and TRBJ1-1, is EPEVTQTPSHQVTQMGQEVILRCVPISNHLYFYWYRQILGQKVEFLVSFYNNEISEKSEIFDDQFSVERPDGSNFTLKIRSTKLEDSAMYFCASRDRNTEAFFGQGTRLTVV.

The rearrangement uses TRBV5-1 and TRBJ2-7, with no clear D. V lost 0 bases and J lost 4, with 5 bases in between. CDR1 and CDR2 (germline): SGHRS, YFSETQ. The CDR3 consists of 12 residues. The CDR3 nucleotides read TGCGCCAGCAGCTTGGAGGGATACGAGCAGTACGTC. This sequence encodes CASSLEGYEQYV.

This rearrangement joins TRBV7-6 to TRBJ2-1; the match to TRBD2 covers 11 bases. V shed 4 bases, J shed 2 bases, and the junction held 1 base outside the gene matches. The germline CDR1 and CDR2 sequences are SGHVS and FNYEAQ. The CDR3 runs 15 residues. This CDR3 reads CASSSTSGAYNEQFF. Written as DNA, the CDR3 is TGTGCCAGCAGCTCGACTAGCGGGGCCTACAATGAGCAGTTCTTC.

This rearrangement joins TRBV3-1 (or the pseudogene TRBV3-2) to TRBJ2-3; 7 nucleotides agree with TRBD2. CDR3 length: 19 amino acids. V trimming: 4 bases; J trimming: 3 bases; junction bases outside the gene matches: 19. The germline V gene encodes CDR1 LGHDT and CDR2 YNNKEL (reference sequence). The CDR3 region has the DNA TGTGCCAGCAGCCCGAGGGCTAGCGGTGGACTGGTGTGGACAGATACGCAGTATTTT. It yields the protein CASSPRASGGLVWTDTQYF.

This clone was recorded a few times. V and J are TRBV2 and TRBJ2-2; D is uncertain. The V gene's germline CDR1 is SNHLY and CDR2 FYNNEI. Trimming pared 4 bases from V and 2 bases from J, leaving 5 bases between. The CDR3 runs to 13 residues. CDR3 nucleotide sequence: TGTGCCAGCAGTGGACATAACACCGGGGAGCTGTTTTTT. Amino acid sequence: CASSGHNTGELFF.

The CDR3 sequence: CASIGDRGYEQYV. The DNA of the CDR3 is TGTGCCAGCATCGGAGACAGGGGTTACGAGCAGTACGTC. V and J are TRBV2 and TRBJ2-7, with 8 bases lining up with TRBD1. V was pared by 7 bases and J by 4 bases, with 6 bases of the junction left unmatched. The CDR3 is 13 amino acids. Germline CDR1 is SNHLY and CDR2 is FYNNEI.

The rearrangement links TRBV9 to TRBJ2-3; D tentatively fits TRBD1 or TRBD2 (5 bases each). The CDR3 is made up of 14 amino acids. Germline lookup yields CDR1 SGDLS and CDR2 YYNGEE. V gave up 3 bases and J gave up 0 bases, with 8 bases separating them. CDR3 loop: CASSGGPSTDTQYF. Written as DNA, the CDR3 is TGTGCCAGCAGCGGGGGACCGAGCACAGATACGCAGTATTTT.

This sequence joins TRBV12-5 and TRBJ2-3; D possibly matches TRBD1 or TRBD2 (5 bases each). Germline V CDR1 and CDR2: LGHNT, FRNRAP. The CDR3 has 12 amino acids. Trimming removed 6 bases from V and 13 bases from J, with 17 bases in between. The DNA of the CDR3 is TGTGCTAGTGGGCTCGACAGAAACGGGGAGTATTTT. Its protein product is CASGLDRNGEYF.

The chain uses TRBV23-1 and TRBJ1-6; 7 bases are a match to TRBD1. TRBV23-1 belongs to the ORF category, with a function that is uncertain. The CDR3 is 17 residues long. J lost 0 bases, V lost 6 bases, and 8 bases had no gene match. The DNA of the CDR3 is TGCGCCAGCAGGGACAGGAAATTCTTCTCCTATAATTCACCCCTCCACTTT. This translates into CASRDRKFFSYNSPLHF.

V and J are TRBV10-1 and TRBJ2-5; maybe TRBD1 (5 bases). CDR3 length: 13 residues. The ends were cut back, 6 bases at V and 7 bases at J, with 15 bases in the middle. Per the germline V gene, CDR1 is WNHNN and CDR2 is SYGVQD (reference sequence). DNA for the CDR3: TGCGCCAGCAGCTCAGGGCCCCAGGGGACCCAGTACTTC. Its translation: CASSSGPQGTQYF.